Sequencing of this T cell receptor (beta chain) was carried out in a study of T cells after yellow fever vaccination. Whole-study results and caveats: The secondary T-cell response peaked on day 5, not day 15, but was weaker. Sorted repertoires could include abundant contaminating clonotypes from bulk cells.

Each CDR3 protein gets one entry after TCRdb re-called the 5' RACE reads with MiXCR. The table lists tens of thousands of distinct CDR3 sequences, 6.5% of them singletons. There are many counts of this clonotype. Antigen: not known. The sequences come from CD8+ T cells sorted from PBMCs, collected 35 to 50 days after the first yellow fever vaccination. This TCR was sampled from a man between 18 and 29 years old who received the YFV17D yellow fever vaccine.

DNA for the CDR3: TGCGCCAGCAGCCAAGAGGGGGCACAGCCCCAGCATTTT. Translation: CASSQEGAQPQHF. This chain joins TRBV4-1 and TRBJ1-5; D is possibly TRBD1 (6 bases). Per germline, CDR1 MGHRA and CDR2 YSYEKL. The CDR3 has 13 amino acids. Trimming cost V 0 bases and J 7 bases, with 7 bases left between them.